Listed below are T cell receptor beta chains from one sample, sequenced in a study. Via MiXCR, TCRdb re-called the RT-PCR reads, giving one row per CDR3 protein. The sample has hundreds of thousands of distinct CDR3 sequences, about 14% seen once; the top ten hold about 3.6%. The specimen was memory CD4+ T cells from blood. These receptors were obtained from a female donor in good health, serving as a healthy control. CDR3s include the opening cysteine and the closing phenylalanine or tryptophan. A D gene is named only where the DNA matches it firmly. Rows may omit the clone size; those that give it use once, few, many or a size class.

v_call,j_call,cdr3_length,d_call,clone_size,cdr3_nt,cdr3_aa
TRBV12-3/TRBV12-4,TRBJ1-1,14,.,many,TGTGCCAGCAGTCCCCTTTCAGGGAACACTGAAGCTTTCTTT,CASSPLSGNTEAFF
TRBV7-2,TRBJ1-4,14,TRBD1,few,TGTGCCAGCAGCTACGGACAGGGGTATGAAAAACTGTTTTTT,CASSYGQGYEKLFF
TRBV7-9,TRBJ1-5,15,TRBD1,.,TGTGCCAGCAGTCCAGGACAGGGGGGATGGCAGCCCCAGCATTTT,CASSPGQGGWQPQHF
TRBV2,TRBJ2-5,12,.,.,TGTGCCAGCAACAGTGGTCAAGAGACCCAGTACTTC,CASNSGQETQYF
TRBV12-3/TRBV12-4,TRBJ1-6,15,TRBD1,.,TGTGCCAGCAGTCCCCGCGGGGACAGTAATTCACCCCTCCACTTT,CASSPRGDSNSPLHF
TRBV24-1,TRBJ2-7,14,TRBD2,few,TGTGCCACCAGTGATACTAGCGGGAGCCACGAGCAGTACTTC,CATSDTSGSHEQYF
TRBV5-1,TRBJ2-5,14,.,few,TGCGCCAGCAGCTTGGAGAAGATTCAAGAGACCCAGTACTTC,CASSLEKIQETQYF
TRBV6-5,TRBJ2-5,16,.,many,TGTGCCAGCAGCCCAACTACTCACGCGCTCCAAGAGACCCAGTACTTC,CASSPTTHALQETQYF
TRBV4-3,TRBJ2-1,12,.,many,TGCGCCAGCAGACGCGGAAACAATGAGCAGTTCTTC,CASRRGNNEQFF
TRBV6-1,TRBJ1-6,16,.,few,TGTGCCAGCAGTGAAGTAGCCCCTAGTGGGAATTCACCCCTCCACTTT,CASSEVAPSGNSPLHF
TRBV24-1,TRBJ2-5,13,TRBD1,few,TGTGCCACCAGTGTGACAGGGTTAAAGACCCAGTACTTC,CATSVTGLKTQYF
TRBV5-1,TRBJ1-1,16,.,many,TGCGCCAGCAGCTTGTCCTTAGGGATGGGGAACACTGAAGCTTTCTTT,CASSLSLGMGNTEAFF
TRBV15,TRBJ1-1,13,.,few,TGTGCCACCAGCGGAGGGACATGGGGTGAAGCTTTCTTT,CATSGGTWGEAFF
TRBV9,TRBJ1-4,15,.,.,TGTGCCAGCAGCGTAGACACGGGACGGGGTGAAAAACTGTTTTTT,CASSVDTGRGEKLFF
TRBV28,TRBJ2-7,15,.,.,TGTGCCAGCAGTCCCCCCTTGGGGGCCTCCTACGAGCAGTACTTC,CASSPPLGASYEQYF
TRBV2,TRBJ2-1,15,.,few,TGTGCCAGCAGTGAAGCGAGGGCTCTGCGGGATGAGCAGTTCTTC,CASSEARALRDEQFF
TRBV9,TRBJ2-3,16,.,many,TGTGCCAGCAGCGTAGGGGACGGAGGACTCACAGATACGCAGTATTTT,CASSVGDGGLTDTQYF